Included here is one T cell receptor (beta chain) sequence, with context. Antigen unknown. The data derive from a study of T-cell memory formation after mild COVID-19. Study in general: Clusters of TCRs were largely donor specific. Study-level findings and limits: Pre-infection memory carried some responding clones, suggesting that cross-reactive memory joined. CD4+ bias marked clones expanding day 15 to 37, unlike balanced contracting clones. The study found contracting CD4+ clones mainly in CM and EM and contracting CD8+ clones in EMRA.

Each CDR3 protein gets one entry after TCRdb re-called the 5' RACE reads with MiXCR. The sample has 500,000 to 650,000 distinct CDR3 sequences, less than 25% seen once. V was trimmed by 2 bases and J by 2 bases, leaving 13 bases between them. This CDR3 has 14 residues. Germline CDR1 is SQVTM and CDR2 is ANQGSEA. The receptor comes from an adult woman who had mild COVID-19 (a few samples of this study predate the infection). Cell type and time point are not known. The specimen sequenced was PBMCs or a T cell subset sorted from them (not recorded which). The J gene is TRBJ2-7, the V gene TRBV29-1; D is tentatively TRBD1 or TRBD2 (6 bases each). The CDR3 here is CSVERGAPTYEQYF. The CDR3 DNA reads as TGCAGCGTTGAAAGGGGGGCTCCAACCTACGAGCAGTACTTC.